The sequence of this T cell receptor (beta chain) was determined in a study of human T cells and chemical hapten exposure. Unique molecular identifiers were attached to individual cDNA molecules within the library. In the source study's methods: Per-sample TCR counts ranged from 23,224 to 690,600, median roughly 87,000. From the RACE reads, TCRdb called clonotypes with MiXCR, one entry per CDR3 protein. TCRdb, not the authors, supplied the V and J calls. This repertoire shows about 70,000 distinct CDR3 sequences, approximately 6.2% found once; its top ten account for around 3.4%. Time point of the sample: healthy volunteer bleed at 6 weeks. Extraction of total RNA was performed on unfractionated whole blood. This clonotype was detected only a few times. Its antigen is as yet unknown. There are 16 residues in the CDR3. Trimming took off 5 bases at V and 9 bases at J, with 23 bases between the two ends.

Study-wide results and limits: There was no change with DPC sensitization in TCRs above 1 in 1000 frequency.

The chain joins TRBV12-3 or TRBV12-4 to TRBJ2-1, with D hard to call. The clonotype originates from a female donor in good health. Some clones in this sample may be carry-over from other donors' samples. The sample was whole blood. Here the CDR3 DNA reads TGTGCCAGCAGTCGCGTCCACAGCGTAGAGGTCGGTGAGCAGTTCTTC. This translates into CASSRVHSVEVGEQFF.